In its sample, the clone carrying this T cell receptor beta chain was seen many times. Its target is not known. The germline V gene encodes CDR1 PRHDT and CDR2 FYEKMQ (reference sequence). Trimming took 5 bases from V and 3 from J, leaving 11 bases between them. This CDR3 has 14 amino acids. This sample stems from a study of T cells in Graves' hyperthyroidism and ophthalmopathy. Amplification of TCR beta CDR3 regions was performed using RNA transcripts as template. A set of HTBI primers served as the primers for a first-round RT-PCR of the TCR CDR3. TCRdb used MiXCR to reprocess the multiplex PCR reads, holding one entry per CDR3 protein. The sample holds roughly 420,000 distinct CDR3 sequences, approximately 15% seen once. Findings of the study overall: The model's output predicted ophthalmopathy at a median of approximately 6.5 months prior to onset.

Clinical symptoms, serum thyroxine and TRAb, thyroid ultrasound and orbital computed tomography were used for the diagnoses. PBMCs stemmed from 10 ml fresh peripheral blood. The genes are TRBV13 and TRBJ2-1, with D unresolved. Source material: blood. The sequence was collected from a woman aged 18-30 years with Graves' hyperthyroidism. The CDR3 bases are TGTGCCAGCAGCGGGCTAGTTCTCTACAATGAGCAGTTCTTC. This encodes CASSGLVLYNEQFF.